Shown below are 23 T cell receptor beta chains from a single sample sequenced in a study of PD-L1 blockade in urothelial cancer. Here immunoSEQ multiplex PCR was the method, and the copy in TCRdb shows in-frame clones only, minus some. The table has roughly 63,000 clones, 80% to 90% seen once. Time point in this sample: pretreatment peripheral blood. The sample in question was PBMCs, obtained around atezolizumab (anti-PD-L1) treatment. All receptors derive from a man between 65 and 85 years old with urothelial cancer.

The chain recombines TRBV7-7 with TRBJ2-2; 8 nucleotides agree with TRBD1. Germline lookup yields CDR1 SSHAT and CDR2 FNYEAQ (reference sequence). This CDR3 region has 17 residues. The junction had 12 bases not matched to a gene; V was cut back by 4 bases and J by 5 bases. As DNA, the CDR3 is TGTGCCAGCAGCTCCCACCCGGACAGGGAATGGACCGGGGAGCTGTTTTTT. It specifies CASSSHPDREWTGELFF.

The sample holds a few counts of this clone. This rearrangement joins TRBV30 to TRBJ1-1; 10 bases are shared with TRBD1. J was trimmed by 0 bases and V by 2 bases; bases with no gene match: 3. The CDR3 consists of 15 residues. Looked up from germline, CDR1 is GTSNPN and CDR2 is SVGIG (reference sequence). CDR3 sequence (DNA): TGTGCCTGGAGTCGGGGACAGGGGCTGAACACTGAAGCTTTCTTT. This encodes CAWSRGQGLNTEAFF.

The V call is TRBV5-1, the J call TRBJ2-1; 11 nucleotides agree with TRBD1. Germline V gives CDR1 SGHRS, CDR2 YFSETQ. This CDR3 contains 18 residues. J was trimmed by 7 bases and V by 0 bases; bases with no gene match: 12. The CDR3 DNA reads as TGCGCCAGCAGCTTGGGCTGGACAGGGGGCCGTCGGGAGAATGAGCAGTTCTTC. This sequence encodes CASSLGWTGGRRENEQFF.

The gene calls are TRBV19 and TRBJ1-3; 9 nucleotides align to TRBD1. CDR1 is LNHDA and CDR2 is SQIVND in the germline V gene (reference sequence). Trimming took 5 bases from V and 4 from J; bases not matched to a gene: 9. The CDR3 is 16 amino acids. The DNA for the CDR3 is TGTGCCAGTAGTTATCCGGGACAGGGATTGGGAAACACCATATATTTT. Translation: CASSYPGQGLGNTIYF.

This clone is labeled as medium-sized. The gene calls are TRBV7-6 and TRBJ2-7; D perhaps matches TRBD2 (6 bases). With 4 bases removed from V and 5 bases from J, the gap between germline ends came to 9 bases. This CDR3 region has 12 residues. Germline V gives CDR1 SGHVS, CDR2 FNYEAQ. CDR3 region: CASSSTGDEQYF. The CDR3 DNA reads TGTGCCAGCAGCTCGACGGGGGACGAGCAGTACTTC.

The rearrangement uses TRBV19 and TRBJ1-2, with D perhaps matching TRBD1 (6 bases). The CDR3 length is 16 residues. Looked up from germline, CDR1 is LNHDA and CDR2 is SQIVND (reference sequence). With 5 bases removed from V and 2 bases from J, the gap between germline ends came to 18 bases. CDR3 in DNA: TGTGCCAGTAGTGCGTCCCAGGGGACGTACAACTATGGCTACACCTTC. Translating gives CASSASQGTYNYGYTF.

The rearrangement uses TRBV9 and TRBJ2-2; possibly TRBD1 for D (5 bases). V lost 4 bases, J lost 0 bases, and 13 bases lay in between. The CDR3 totals 16 residues. CDR1 is SGDLS and CDR2 is YYNGEE in the germline V gene. For the CDR3, the DNA is TGTGCCAGCAGCCCCTCGGACATATCGAACACCGGGGAGCTGTTTTTT. Amino acid sequence: CASSPSDISNTGELFF. Together with reference TRBV9 and TRBJ2-2, the CDR3 gives the full variable domain: DSGVTQTPKHLITATGQRVTLRCSPRSGDLSVYWYQQSLDQGLQFLIQYYNGEERAKGNILERFSAQQFPDLHSELNLSSLELGDSALYFCASSPSDISNTGELFFGEGSRLTVL.

The chain recombines TRBV5-1 with TRBJ2-3, with TRBD2 identical over 7 bases. The germline gives CDR1 SGHRS, CDR2 YFSETQ. The CDR3 sequence is 16 residues long. After removal of 2 bases from V and 5 bases from J, the junction contained 11 bases not matched to a gene. The CDR3 protein is CASSFSGPLRGDTQYF. In DNA form, the CDR3 reads TGCGCCAGCAGCTTTAGCGGGCCTCTTCGGGGAGATACGCAGTATTTT.

This sequence joins TRBV11-2 and TRBJ2-1, with TRBD2 matching over 8 bases. The CDR3 loop spans 15 amino acids. The germline gives CDR1 SGHAT, CDR2 FQNNGV. V shed 5 bases, J shed 0 bases, and the junction held 3 bases outside the gene matches. CDR3 sequence (DNA): TGTGCCAGCAGCATAAGCGGGAGCTCCTACAATGAGCAGTTCTTC. It yields the protein CASSISGSSYNEQFF.

The V and J genes are TRBV5-6 and TRBJ1-5; TRBD1 is a possible D gene (5 bases). This CDR3 is built from 14 residues. Trimming pared 2 bases from V and 3 bases from J, leaving 9 bases between. Germline CDR1 and CDR2: SGHDT and YYEEEE. Here the CDR3 DNA reads TGTGCCAGCAGCTTCACAGGAGACAATCAGCCCCAGCATTTT. Residues: CASSFTGDNQPQHF.

The J gene is TRBJ2-2, the V gene TRBV7-2; 10 nucleotides agree with TRBD2. This CDR3 comprises 16 residues. The V gene's germline CDR1 is SGHTA and CDR2 FQGNSA. V shed 1 base, J shed 7 bases, and the junction held 6 bases outside the gene matches. The CDR3 reads CASSLGLAGAGGELFF. The CDR3 DNA follows: TGTGCCAGCAGCTTAGGGCTAGCGGGAGCCGGCGGGGAGCTGTTTTTT.

This clone was counted only a few times. This chain connects TRBV5-1 to TRBJ2-1, with 7 bases matching TRBD1. The length of the CDR3 is 16 residues. CDR1 SGHRS and CDR2 YFSETQ come from the germline V gene. J was trimmed by 1 base and V by 3 bases; bases with no gene match: 7. The CDR3 reads CASSSTGLTSYNEQFF. CDR3 sequence (DNA): TGCGCCAGCAGCTCGACAGGGCTTACTTCCTACAATGAGCAGTTCTTC.

This chain connects TRBV5-4 to TRBJ2-7; a possible D gene is TRBD1 (5 bases). The V end was cut by 2 bases, the J end by 5 bases, with 11 bases between. In germline, CDR1 is SGHNT, CDR2 YYREEE (reference sequence). The CDR3 sequence is 13 residues long. The CDR3 bases are TGTGCCAGCAGCTTATTAAGGGGCGACGAGCAGTACTTC. The encoded protein is CASSLLRGDEQYF.

This clone was found once. The V call is TRBV19, the J call TRBJ1-5; D is possibly TRBD1 (6 bases). Germline assignment: CDR1 LNHDA and CDR2 SQIVND (reference sequence). The CDR3 has 16 residues. V lost 1 base, J lost 4 bases, and 14 bases lay in between. The CDR3 loop is CASSIAETGTNQPQHF. The CDR3 DNA reads as TGTGCCAGTAGTATAGCGGAGACAGGCACGAATCAGCCCCAGCATTTT. Supplemented by reference TRBV19 and TRBJ1-5, the full variable domain reads DGGITQSPKYLFRKEGQNVTLSCEQNLNHDAMYWYRQDPGQGLRLIYYSQIVNDFQKGDIAEGYSVSREKKESFPLTVTSAQKNPTAFYLCASSIAETGTNQPQHFGDGTRLSIL.

This chain links TRBV5-5 with TRBJ2-2, with a tentative D call TRBD2 (7 bases). CDR3 length equals 14 residues. The V end lost 4 bases, the J end lost 5 bases, and 12 bases lay between the germline ends. CDR1 SGHKS and CDR2 YYEKEE come from the germline V gene (reference sequence). CDR3 sequence reads: CASSEGGGTGELFF. The CDR3 DNA sequence: TGTGCCAGCAGCGAGGGAGGGGGAACCGGGGAGCTGTTTTTT.

The genes are TRBV11-2 and TRBJ2-7; no reliable D call. Germline lookup yields CDR1 SGHAT and CDR2 FQNNGV. The V end was cut by 0 bases, the J end by 0 bases, with 6 bases between. The CDR3 has 14 amino acids. The CDR3 region is CASSLDRSSYEQYF. The CDR3 DNA is TGTGCCAGCAGCTTAGACAGGTCCTCCTACGAGCAGTACTTC.

The sample holds many counts of this clone. The chain has TRBV25-1 and TRBJ1-2, with 12 bases lining up with TRBD1. CDR1 and CDR2 (germline): MGHDK, SYGVNS. The CDR3 spans 17 residues. V shed 2 bases and J 7 bases; nucleotides not matched to a gene: 11. CDR3 nucleotides: TGTGCCAGCAGTGAAGAAGGGGACAGGGGGCAGTGGGGTGGCTACACCTTC. Amino acids: CASSEEGDRGQWGGYTF.

The chain couples TRBV19 to TRBJ2-3; 12 nucleotides align to TRBD2. Germline lookup yields CDR1 LNHDA and CDR2 SQIVND (reference sequence). V shed 4 bases, J shed 1 base, and the junction held 3 bases outside the gene matches. CDR3 size: 16 residues. The CDR3: CASSTTSGSGTDTQYF. DNA for the CDR3: TGTGCCAGTAGTACGACTAGCGGGAGTGGCACAGATACGCAGTATTTT.

This chain links TRBV18 with TRBJ2-1; 7 positions match TRBD2. Losses at the gene ends were 3 bases for V and 6 bases for J; bases not matched to a gene: 14. Germline CDR1 is KGHSH and CDR2 is LQKENI. The CDR3 runs to 17 residues. The CDR3 coding sequence is TGTGCCAGCTCACCCTGGGCGGGCGGGAGCTCCGGCAATGAGCAGTTCTTC. Translation: CASSPWAGGSSGNEQFF.

J is TRBJ2-7 and V is TRBV21-1; the table's D call TRBD2 went unverified against the DNA. TRBV21-1 has pseudogene status. This CDR3 comprises 16 residues. The CDR3 here is CASSKVEEWPSYEQYF. Here the CDR3 DNA reads TGTGCCAGCAGCAAAGTGGAGGAGTGGCCCTCCTACGAGCAGTACTTC.

J is TRBJ2-5 and V is TRBV6-5, with TRBD2 identical over 7 bases. Germline V gene sequence: CDR1 MNHEY, CDR2 SVGAGI. This CDR3 is 15 amino acids long. Trimming took 0 bases from V and 2 from J; bases not matched to a gene: 3. CDR3 sequence: CASSYSTSVQETQYF. The CDR3 DNA follows: TGTGCCAGCAGTTACTCAACTAGCGTACAAGAGACCCAGTACTTC.

The chain uses TRBV30 and TRBJ1-4, with D possibly TRBD1 on 6 matching bases. V was pared by 0 bases and J by 7 bases, with 9 bases between. CDR3 length: 13 amino acids. Germline assignment: CDR1 GTSNPN and CDR2 SVGIG (reference sequence). CDR3 in DNA: TGTGCCTGGAGTGTACAGGGTCGTGAAAAACTGTTTTTT. It yields the protein CAWSVQGREKLFF.

V and J are TRBV2 and TRBJ2-6; D is undetermined. V was trimmed by 7 bases and J by 4 bases, leaving 11 bases between them. From germline, CDR1 is SNHLY and CDR2 FYNNEI. There are 14 residues in the CDR3. This CDR3 is CASTQSLGANVLTF. The CDR3 DNA sequence: TGTGCCAGCACACAGTCCCTGGGGGCCAACGTCCTGACTTTC.